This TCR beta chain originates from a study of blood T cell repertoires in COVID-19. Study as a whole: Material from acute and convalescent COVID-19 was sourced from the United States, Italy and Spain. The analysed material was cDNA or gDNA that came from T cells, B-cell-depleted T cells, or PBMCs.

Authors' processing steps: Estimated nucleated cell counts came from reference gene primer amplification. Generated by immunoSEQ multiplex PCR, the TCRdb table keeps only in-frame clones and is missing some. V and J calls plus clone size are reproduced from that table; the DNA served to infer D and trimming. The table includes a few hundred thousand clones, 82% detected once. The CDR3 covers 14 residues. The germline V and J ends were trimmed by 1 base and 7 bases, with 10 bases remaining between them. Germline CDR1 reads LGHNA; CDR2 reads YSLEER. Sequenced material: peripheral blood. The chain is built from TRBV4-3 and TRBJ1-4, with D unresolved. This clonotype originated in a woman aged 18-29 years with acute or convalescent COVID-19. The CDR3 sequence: CASSQGALGEKLFF. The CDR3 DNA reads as TGCGCCAGCAGCCAAGGAGCTCTCGGTGAAAAACTGTTTTTT.